This TCR beta chain was captured by sequencing in a study of cytomegalovirus exposure and HLA in healthy donors. The PCR was carried out with 60 Vbeta primers and 13 Jbeta primers. Sequencing used immunoSEQ multiplex PCR; TCRdb keeps in-frame clones, though not all of them. Here the sample spans over 90,000 clones, 60% to 80% being singletons. This clone was observed a few times. The antigen remains undetermined. Study observations and caveats: Apart from CMV serostatus, no immune exposure information was available.

The source material was PBMCs. The sequence derives from a man in his 60s in good health and CMV-seronegative.

The CDR3 bases are TGTGCCAGCAGCCGCGACAGTAACACTGAAGCTTTCTTT. Amino acids: CASSRDSNTEAFF. The chain couples TRBV7-7 to TRBJ1-1; D may be TRBD1 (5 bases). CDR3 length equals 13 residues. Germline assignment: CDR1 SSHAT and CDR2 FNYEAQ (reference sequence). The germline V and J ends were trimmed by 5 bases and 2 bases, with 9 bases remaining between them.